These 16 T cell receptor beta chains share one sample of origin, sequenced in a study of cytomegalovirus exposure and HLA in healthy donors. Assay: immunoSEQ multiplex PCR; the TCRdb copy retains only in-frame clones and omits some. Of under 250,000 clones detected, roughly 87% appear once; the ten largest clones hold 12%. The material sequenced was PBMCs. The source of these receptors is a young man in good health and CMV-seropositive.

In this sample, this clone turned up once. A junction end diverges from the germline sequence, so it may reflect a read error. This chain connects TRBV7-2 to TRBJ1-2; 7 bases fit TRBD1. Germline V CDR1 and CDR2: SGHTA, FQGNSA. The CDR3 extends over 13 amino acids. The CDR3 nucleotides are TGTGCCAGCACCTTACAGGGGAGGGGTGGCTACACCTTC. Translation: CASTLQGRGGYTF.

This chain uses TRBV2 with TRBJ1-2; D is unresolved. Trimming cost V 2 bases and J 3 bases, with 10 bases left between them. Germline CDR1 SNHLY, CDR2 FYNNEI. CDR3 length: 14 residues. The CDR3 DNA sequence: TGTGCCAGCAGTGAAAGGGTATATGACTATGGCTACACCTTC. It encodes CASSERVYDYGYTF.

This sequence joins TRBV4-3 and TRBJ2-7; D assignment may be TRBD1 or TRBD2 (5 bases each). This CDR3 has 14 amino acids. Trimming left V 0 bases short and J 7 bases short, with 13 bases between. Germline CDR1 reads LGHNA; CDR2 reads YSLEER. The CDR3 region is CASSQERGALEQYF. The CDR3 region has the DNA TGCGCCAGCAGCCAAGAAAGAGGGGCGCTTGAGCAGTACTTC.

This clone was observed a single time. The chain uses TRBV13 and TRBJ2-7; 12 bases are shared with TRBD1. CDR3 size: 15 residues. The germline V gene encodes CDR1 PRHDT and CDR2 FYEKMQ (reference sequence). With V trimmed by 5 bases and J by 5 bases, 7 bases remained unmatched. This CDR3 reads CASSSSGTGGHEQYF. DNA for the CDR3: TGTGCCAGCAGCAGCTCCGGGACAGGGGGCCACGAGCAGTACTTC.

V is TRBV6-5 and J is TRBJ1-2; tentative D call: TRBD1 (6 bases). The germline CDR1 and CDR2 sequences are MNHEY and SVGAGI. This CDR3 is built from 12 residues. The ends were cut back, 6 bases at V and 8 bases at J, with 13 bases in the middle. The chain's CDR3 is CASSPNREGYTF. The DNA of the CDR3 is TGTGCCAGCAGCCCGAACAGGGAAGGCTACACCTTC.

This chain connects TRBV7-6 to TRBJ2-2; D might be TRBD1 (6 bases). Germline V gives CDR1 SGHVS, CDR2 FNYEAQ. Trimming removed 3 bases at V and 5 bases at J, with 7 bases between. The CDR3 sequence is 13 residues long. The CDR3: CASSFRGTGELFF. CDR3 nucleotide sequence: TGTGCCAGCAGCTTTAGGGGGACCGGGGAGCTGTTTTTT.

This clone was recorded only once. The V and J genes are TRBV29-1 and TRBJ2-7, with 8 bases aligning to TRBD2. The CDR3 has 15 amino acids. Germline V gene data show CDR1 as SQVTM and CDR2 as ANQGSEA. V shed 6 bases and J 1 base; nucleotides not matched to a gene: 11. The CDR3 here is CSVVKVVAGSYEQYF. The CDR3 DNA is TGCAGCGTAGTGAAGGTGGTAGCGGGATCCTACGAGCAGTACTTC.

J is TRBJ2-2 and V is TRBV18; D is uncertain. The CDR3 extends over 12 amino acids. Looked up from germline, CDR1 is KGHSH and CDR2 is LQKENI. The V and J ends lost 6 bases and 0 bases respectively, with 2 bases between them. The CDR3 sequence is CASSPNTGELFF. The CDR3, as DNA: TGTGCCAGCTCTCCGAACACCGGGGAGCTGTTTTTT.

CDR3 protein: CASSQGLLISLNQPQHF. The CDR3 DNA reads TGCGCCAGCAGCCAAGGGTTACTAATCAGCTTGAATCAGCCCCAGCATTTT. The rearrangement uses TRBV4-3 and TRBJ1-5; D not certain. The CDR3 length is 17 residues. The V gene's germline CDR1 is LGHNA and CDR2 YSLEER. Trimming left V 1 base short and J 4 bases short, with 17 bases between.

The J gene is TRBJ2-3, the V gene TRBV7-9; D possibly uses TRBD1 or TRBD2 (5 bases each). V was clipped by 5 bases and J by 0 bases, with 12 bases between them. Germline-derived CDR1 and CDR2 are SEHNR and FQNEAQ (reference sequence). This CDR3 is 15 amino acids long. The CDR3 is CASSPGLSSTDTQYF. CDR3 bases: TGTGCCAGCAGCCCGGGGCTCTCTAGCACAGATACGCAGTATTTT.

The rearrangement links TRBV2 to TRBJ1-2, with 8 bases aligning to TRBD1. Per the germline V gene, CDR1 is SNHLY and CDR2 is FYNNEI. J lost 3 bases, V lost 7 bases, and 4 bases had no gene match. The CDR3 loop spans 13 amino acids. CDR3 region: CASTGGRDYGYTF. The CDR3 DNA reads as TGTGCCAGCACAGGGGGCAGGGACTATGGCTACACCTTC.

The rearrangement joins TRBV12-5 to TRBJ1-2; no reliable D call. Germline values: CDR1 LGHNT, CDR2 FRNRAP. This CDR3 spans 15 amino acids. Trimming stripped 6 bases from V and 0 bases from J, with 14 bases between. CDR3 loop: CASGGWTDTNYGYTF. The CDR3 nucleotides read TGTGCTAGTGGGGGATGGACGGATACTAACTATGGCTACACCTTC.

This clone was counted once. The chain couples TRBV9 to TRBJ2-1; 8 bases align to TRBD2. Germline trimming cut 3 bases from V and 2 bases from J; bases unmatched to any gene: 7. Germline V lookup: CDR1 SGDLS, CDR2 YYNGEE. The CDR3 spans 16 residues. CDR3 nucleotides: TGTGCCAGCAGCGAATGGCGAGCGGGGGCCTACAATGAGCAGTTCTTC. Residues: CASSEWRAGAYNEQFF.

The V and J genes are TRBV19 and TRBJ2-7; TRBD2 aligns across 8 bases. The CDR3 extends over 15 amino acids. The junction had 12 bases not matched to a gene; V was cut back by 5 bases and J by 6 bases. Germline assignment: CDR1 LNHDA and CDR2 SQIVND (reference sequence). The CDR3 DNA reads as TGTGCCAGTAGTCGCCCGGTAGCGGGATCATTCGAGCAGTACTTC. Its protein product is CASSRPVAGSFEQYF.

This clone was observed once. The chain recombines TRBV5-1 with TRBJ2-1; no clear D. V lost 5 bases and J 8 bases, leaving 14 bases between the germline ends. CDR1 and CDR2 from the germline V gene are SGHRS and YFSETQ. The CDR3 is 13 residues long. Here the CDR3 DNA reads TGCGCCAGCAGAGCCCCGTTCAGCGATGAGCAGTTCTTC. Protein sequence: CASRAPFSDEQFF.

CDR3 nucleotides: TGTGCCAGCAGCCCCGGGGGGGGCTACTATGGCTACACCTTC. It yields the protein CASSPGGGYYGYTF. The V call is TRBV7-2, the J call TRBJ1-2, with a tentative D call TRBD1 (6 bases). Trimming removed 5 bases from V and 3 bases from J, with 13 bases in between. Germline V lookup: CDR1 SGHTA, CDR2 FQGNSA. CDR3 size: 14 residues.